This passage covers 30 T cell receptor beta chains from one sample sequenced in a study of blood T cell repertoires in COVID-19. The data were produced by immunoSEQ multiplex PCR, yet TCRdb's version contains in-frame clones alone and is incomplete. The sample includes 15,000 to 20,000 clones, 65% to 90% of them seen just once. The sequenced sample consisted of peripheral blood. The receptors stem from an elderly man with acute or convalescent COVID-19.

V and J are TRBV10-3 and TRBJ2-7; no definite D call. V gave up 3 bases and J gave up 5 bases, with 11 bases separating them. The V gene's germline CDR1 is ENHRY and CDR2 SYGVKD. The CDR3 covers 13 residues. The CDR3 region has the DNA TGTGCCATCAGTGATATATCCCGGGACGAGCAGTACTTC. Protein product: CAISDISRDEQYF.

The chain carries TRBV10-3 and TRBJ1-6, with TRBD1 matching 7 bases. V dropped 6 bases and J dropped 7; count of bases not matched to a gene: 9. The CDR3 has 15 amino acids. Germline CDR1 and CDR2: ENHRY and SYGVKD. Here the CDR3 reads CAISQTGYPNSPLHF. Here the CDR3 DNA reads TGTGCCATCAGCCAGACAGGGTACCCAAATTCACCCCTCCACTTT.

V is TRBV10-3 and J is TRBJ2-1; D is perhaps TRBD2 (5 bases). Trimming took off 10 bases at V and 10 bases at J, with 20 bases between the two ends. The CDR3 extends over 13 amino acids. The V gene's germline CDR1 is ENHRY and CDR2 SYGVKD. CDR3: CATSPREILEQFF. Here the CDR3 DNA reads TGTGCCACCTCGCCCCGGGAAATTTTAGAGCAGTTCTTC.

V gene TRBV19 combines with J gene TRBJ2-5; D gene unclear. This CDR3 spans 15 amino acids. V gave up 0 bases and J gave up 2 bases, with 10 bases separating them. From germline, CDR1 is LNHDA and CDR2 SQIVND (reference sequence). The CDR3 reads CASSIEAGRQETQYF. The CDR3 region has the DNA TGTGCCAGTAGTATAGAGGCAGGTCGGCAAGAGACCCAGTACTTC. Drawing the rest from reference TRBV19 and TRBJ2-5, the complete variable domain is DGGITQSPKYLFRKEGQNVTLSCEQNLNHDAMYWYRQDPGQGLRLIYYSQIVNDFQKGDIAEGYSVSREKKESFPLTVTSAQKNPTAFYLCASSIEAGRQETQYFGPGTRLLVL.

The V gene is TRBV18, the J gene TRBJ2-7, with D perhaps TRBD1 (5 bases). This CDR3 spans 14 amino acids. The germline gives CDR1 KGHSH, CDR2 LQKENI. V lost 3 bases and J 3 bases, leaving 12 bases between the germline ends. The CDR3 DNA sequence: TGTGCCAGCTCACCTTCAGGGCCAGTCTACGAGCAGTACTTC. Protein sequence: CASSPSGPVYEQYF.

In this sample, this clone turned up a few times. The DNA for the CDR3 is TGTGCCAGCAGTTTTAGGGGGAGCGGGATAAACATTCAGTACTTC. Translation: CASSFRGSGINIQYF. The chain recombines TRBV28 with TRBJ2-4; the D gene is possibly TRBD2 (7 bases). CDR3 length equals 15 residues. V was shortened by 3 bases and J by 6 bases, with 15 bases between the two germline ends. The germline V gene encodes CDR1 MDHEN and CDR2 SYDVKM.

This sequence joins TRBV5-1 and TRBJ1-4; no firm D call. From germline, CDR1 is SGHRS and CDR2 YFSETQ. V lost 4 bases, J lost 2 bases, and 9 bases lay in between. CDR3 length equals 14 residues. The CDR3 coding sequence is TGCGCCAGCAGCGGCGGAGCGACTAATGAAAAACTGTTTTTT. Amino acids: CASSGGATNEKLFF.

The chain is built from TRBV19 and TRBJ2-1; 8 bases are shared with TRBD2. CDR3 length: 14 amino acids. Germline CDR1 is LNHDA and CDR2 is SQIVND (reference sequence). The trim removed 10 bases at V and 6 bases at J, leaving 11 bases unmatched. For the CDR3, the DNA is TGTGCCACCCAGGCCGGGGGGGCCTCCAATGAGCAGTTCTTC. This encodes CATQAGGASNEQFF.

V is TRBV7-3 and J is TRBJ2-5, with D perhaps TRBD1 (6 bases). Germline-derived CDR1 and CDR2 are SGHTA and FQGTGA. The CDR3 consists of 13 residues. Trimming pared 6 bases from V and 2 bases from J, leaving 10 bases between. This CDR3 is CASSLDRQETQYF. CDR3 nucleotide sequence: TGTGCCAGCAGTTTAGACAGGCAAGAGACCCAGTACTTC.

This clone was seen only once. J is TRBJ2-7 and V is TRBV28; the D gene is possibly TRBD2 (6 bases). Germline CDR1 is MDHEN and CDR2 is SYDVKM. The CDR3 consists of 15 residues. Trimming removed 6 bases from V and 0 bases from J, with 15 bases in between. This chain's CDR3 is CASSRRDLLSYEQYF. The CDR3 nucleotides read TGTGCCAGCAGCCGGCGGGACTTACTCTCCTACGAGCAGTACTTC.

This clone was observed a few times. This chain uses TRBV7-6 with TRBJ1-2, with 8 bases identical to TRBD1. Germline V gives CDR1 SGHVS, CDR2 FNYEAQ. The length of the CDR3 is 16 residues. Trimming took 0 bases from V and 7 from J; bases not matched to a gene: 10. CDR3 sequence reads: CASSLASTGVGGGYTF. The CDR3 nucleotides are TGTGCCAGCAGCTTAGCCTCGACAGGGGTTGGAGGTGGCTACACCTTC.

The chain links TRBV7-9 to TRBJ2-3, with 8 bases that match TRBD2. The CDR3 spans 16 residues. Per the germline V gene, CDR1 is SEHNR and CDR2 is FQNEAQ (reference sequence). Unmatched junction bases numbered 13, after V lost 6 bases and J lost 5 bases. CDR3 in amino acids: CASSFGPGGPKDTQYF. As DNA, the CDR3 is TGTGCCAGCAGTTTTGGACCGGGGGGGCCTAAAGATACGCAGTATTTT.

V gene TRBV9 combines with J gene TRBJ2-7; 9 bases are a match to TRBD2. The germline gives CDR1 SGDLS, CDR2 YYNGEE. V was clipped by 4 bases and J by 5 bases; unmatched bases: 13. This CDR3 has 16 residues. The CDR3 sequence is CASSREAGGLSDEQYF. CDR3 DNA: TGTGCCAGCAGCAGAGAGGCGGGGGGGCTCAGCGACGAGCAGTACTTC.

The V and J genes are TRBV9 and TRBJ1-3, with D possibly matching TRBD1 (5 bases). The V end was cut by 0 bases, the J end by 10 bases, with 14 bases between. Germline V lookup: CDR1 SGDLS, CDR2 YYNGEE. The CDR3 is 14 amino acids. The CDR3 here is CASSVARQGGTIYF. DNA of the CDR3: TGTGCCAGCAGCGTAGCCAGGCAGGGAGGGACCATATATTTT.

The V gene is TRBV19, the J gene TRBJ1-2; 11 bases match TRBD1. CDR3 length: 13 amino acids. V trimming: 10 bases; J trimming: 7 bases; junction bases outside the gene matches: 8. Germline V gene data show CDR1 as LNHDA and CDR2 as SQIVND (reference sequence). CDR3 bases: TGTGCCACCTCAGGACAGGGGGCGGTTGGCTACACCTTC. Its protein product is CATSGQGAVGYTF.

The rearrangement links TRBV7-6 to TRBJ1-1, with D hard to call. CDR1 and CDR2 (germline): SGHVS, FNYEAQ. With 6 bases removed from V and 1 base from J, the gap between germline ends came to 12 bases. CDR3 length: 14 amino acids. The chain's CDR3 is CASSLSPGNTEAFF. CDR3 in DNA: TGTGCCAGCAGTCTATCACCAGGGAACACTGAAGCTTTCTTT.

J is TRBJ1-3 and V is TRBV5-5; a possible D gene is TRBD1 (5 bases). Germline V gives CDR1 SGHKS, CDR2 YYEKEE (reference sequence). V was clipped by 4 bases and J by 1 base, with 12 bases between them. This CDR3 has 15 residues. The chain's CDR3 is CASSTLGGSGNTIYF. CDR3 coding DNA: TGTGCCAGCAGCACTCTCGGGGGATCTGGAAACACCATATATTTT.

J is TRBJ1-1 and V is TRBV12-5; 8 bases fit TRBD1. The CDR3 runs to 16 residues. Trimming at V came to 6 bases and at J to 4 bases, leaving 13 bases not matched to a gene. Germline CDR1 reads LGHNT; CDR2 reads FRNRAP. The CDR3 region has the DNA TGTGCTAGTGGATATGGCCCAGGGGGCTTCGTCACTGAAGCTTTCTTT. Translating it yields CASGYGPGGFVTEAFF. The whole variable domain, remainder taken from reference TRBV12-5 and TRBJ1-1, is DARVTQTPRHKVTEMGQEVTMRCQPILGHNTVFWYRQTMMQGLELLAYFRNRAPLDDSGMPKDRFSAEMPDATLATLKIQPSEPRDSAVYFCASGYGPGGFVTEAFFGQGTRLTVV.

V usage is TRBV5-4 and J usage is TRBJ2-1; TRBD2 agrees at 12 bases. With V trimmed by 0 bases and J by 7 bases, 5 bases remained unmatched. Germline lookup yields CDR1 SGHNT and CDR2 YYREEE (reference sequence). CDR3 length: 16 amino acids. DNA for the CDR3: TGTGCCAGCAGCTTGGGAGGACTAGCGGGGCCGAATGAGCAGTTCTTC. Its protein product is CASSLGGLAGPNEQFF.

This clone showed up just a few times. This chain connects TRBV30 to TRBJ2-7, with 11 bases that match TRBD2. Germline V lookup: CDR1 GTSNPN, CDR2 SVGIG (reference sequence). Germline trimming cut 4 bases from V and 3 bases from J; bases unmatched to any gene: 8. The CDR3 consists of 15 residues. The CDR3 loop is CAWMQASGGSYEQYF. The DNA of the CDR3 is TGTGCCTGGATGCAAGCTAGCGGGGGGAGCTACGAGCAGTACTTC. Supplemented by reference TRBV30 and TRBJ2-7, the full variable domain reads SQTIHQWPATLVQPVGSPLSLECTVEGTSNPNLYWYRQAAGRGLQLLFYSVGIGQISSEVPQNLSASRPQDRQFILSSKKLLLSDSGFYLCAWMQASGGSYEQYFGPGTRLTVT.

The genes are TRBV5-4 and TRBJ1-4, with D perhaps TRBD1 (6 bases). V was pared by 4 bases and J by 7 bases, with 11 bases between. CDR1 is SGHNT and CDR2 is YYREEE in the germline V gene (reference sequence). This CDR3 spans 13 amino acids. The CDR3 sequence is CASSNGQFEKLFF. DNA of the CDR3: TGTGCCAGCAGCAATGGACAGTTTGAAAAACTGTTTTTT. The full variable domain, its missing parts supplied by reference TRBV5-4 and TRBJ1-4, is ETGVTQSPTHLIKTRGQQVTLRCSSQSGHNTVSWYQQALGQGPQFIFQYYREEENGRGNFPPRFSGLQFPNYSSELNVNALELDDSALYLCASSNGQFEKLFFGSGTQLSVL.

V and J are TRBV4-3 and TRBJ1-2; TRBD1 is a possible D gene (5 bases). CDR1 and CDR2 (germline): LGHNA, YSLEER. The CDR3 length is 15 residues. Trimming took off 0 bases at V and 1 base at J, with 9 bases between the two ends. CDR3 protein: CASSQDNRNNYGYTF. DNA of the CDR3: TGCGCCAGCAGCCAAGATAACAGGAATAACTATGGCTACACCTTC.

J is TRBJ1-1 and V is TRBV5-6; TRBD1 agrees at 8 bases. With 3 bases clipped from V and 1 base from J, the junction kept 11 bases outside the gene matches. Germline values: CDR1 SGHDT, CDR2 YYEEEE. The CDR3 extends over 17 amino acids. In DNA form, the CDR3 reads TGTGCCAGCAGCTGGACAGGGAATGTATTCTCGAACACTGAAGCTTTCTTT. Residues: CASSWTGNVFSNTEAFF.

The chain has TRBV5-1 and TRBJ2-7, with TRBD2 identical over 10 bases. The length of the CDR3 is 14 residues. Germline V gene sequence: CDR1 SGHRS, CDR2 YFSETQ. V lost 4 bases, J lost 1 base, and 2 bases stayed unmatched. CDR3 loop: CASSRTSGSYEQYF. CDR3 in DNA: TGCGCCAGCAGCCGGACTAGCGGTTCCTACGAGCAGTACTTC.

This chain connects TRBV11-2 to TRBJ2-5; 7 positions match TRBD2. The CDR3 spans 14 residues. The germline CDR1 and CDR2 sequences are SGHAT and FQNNGV. The J segment lost 3 bases and the V segment lost 3 bases, leaving 4 bases of the junction unmatched. CDR3 residues: CASSLGTTEETQYF. DNA of the CDR3: TGTGCCAGCAGCTTGGGGACTACCGAAGAGACCCAGTACTTC.

This sequence joins TRBV18 and TRBJ2-1; 8 bases line up with TRBD2. Germline V gene sequence: CDR1 KGHSH, CDR2 LQKENI. J gave up 8 bases and V 0 bases, and 3 bases lay outside the gene matches. The CDR3 runs 14 residues. CDR3 nucleotide sequence: TGTGCCAGCTCACCACCTCCAGCGGGGGATGAGCAGTTCTTC. Encoded protein: CASSPPPAGDEQFF.

The chain uses TRBV11-2 and TRBJ2-3, with D uncertain. This CDR3 contains 14 residues. Germline assignment: CDR1 SGHAT and CDR2 FQNNGV. Between the trimmed V and J ends, which lost 4 bases and 5 bases, there was a span of 13 bases. CDR3 in amino acids: CASSSPTQVDTQYF. The CDR3 DNA reads TGTGCCAGCAGCTCTCCTACGCAAGTAGATACGCAGTATTTT. The whole variable domain, remainder taken from reference TRBV11-2 and TRBJ2-3, is EAGVAQSPRYKIIEKRQSVAFWCNPISGHATLYWYQQILGQGPKLLIQFQNNGVVDDSQLPKDRFSAERLKGVDSTLKIQPAKLEDSAVYLCASSSPTQVDTQYFGPGTRLTVL.

J is TRBJ2-5 and V is TRBV27; 8 nucleotides match TRBD1. Per germline, CDR1 MNHEY and CDR2 SMNVEV (reference sequence). The CDR3 has 16 amino acids. Unmatched junction bases numbered 14, after V lost 4 bases and J lost 7 bases. The CDR3, as DNA: TGTGCCAGCAGTTCGGCTCGGACAGGGAGGTTCGGGACCCAGTACTTC. Translated, it gives CASSSARTGRFGTQYF.

In nucleotides, the CDR3 is TGTGCCAGCAGTCCCCTCCCCTCCACAGATACGCAGTATTTT. Amino acid sequence: CASSPLPSTDTQYF. J is TRBJ2-3 and V is TRBV6-2 or TRBV6-3; unclear D gene. V lost 5 bases and J lost 2, with 11 bases in between. CDR3 size: 14 residues. Germline values: CDR1 MNHEY, CDR2 SVGEGT.

V and J are TRBV4-2 and TRBJ1-1; possible D gene TRBD1, 5 bases. Germline CDR1 and CDR2: LGHNA and YNFKEQ. V shed 4 bases and J shed 1 base, with 13 bases lying between them. The CDR3 loop spans 15 amino acids. The CDR3 is CASSPPRGTNTEAFF. The DNA for the CDR3 is TGTGCCAGCAGCCCCCCCCGGGGGACGAACACTGAAGCTTTCTTT.